This TCR beta chain was retrieved from a study of PD-L1 blockade in urothelial cancer. The method was immunoSEQ multiplex PCR; TCRdb's version includes in-frame clones alone and lacks a portion of them. Of approximately 90,000 clones in the sample, more than 75% are singletons; the top ten hold approximately 15%. The CDR3 has 17 residues. The trim removed 2 bases at V and 6 bases at J, leaving 12 bases unmatched. CDR1 MNHNS and CDR2 SASEGT come from the germline V gene. Documented time point: pretreatment peripheral blood. This clonotype was sampled from a man between 60 and 75 years old with urothelial cancer. Material: PBMCs, obtained around atezolizumab (anti-PD-L1) treatment. The chain combines TRBV6-1 with TRBJ1-5; 8 bases line up with TRBD1. CDR3 in amino acids: CASSENPTGAAGQPQHF. CDR3 bases: TGTGCCAGCAGTGAAAACCCGACAGGGGCGGCAGGTCAGCCCCAGCATTTT.